The following is a T cell receptor (beta chain) sequence with its context. These data belong to a study of T cells after yellow fever vaccination. Via MiXCR, TCRdb re-called the 5' RACE reads, giving one row per CDR3 protein. Among 300,000 to 350,000 distinct CDR3 sequences listed, about 10% were seen once. Trimming took 9 bases from V and 1 from J, leaving 17 bases between them. The V gene's germline CDR1 is SGHNT and CDR2 YYREEE (reference sequence). This CDR3 is built from 15 residues. Sequences were derived from CD4+ T cells sorted from PBMCs, sampled 45 days after the yellow fever booster vaccination. V and J are TRBV5-4 and TRBJ1-3; weak D call: TRBD1 (5 bases). This TCR was recovered from a young man who received the YFV17D yellow fever vaccine. In DNA form, the CDR3 reads TGTGCCACCCGCCGGGGGGTCGAATCTGGAAACACCATATATTTT. This sequence encodes CATRRGVESGNTIYF.